A single sample is the source of the 22 T cell receptor beta chains below, sequenced in a study of cytomegalovirus exposure and HLA in healthy donors. Clones were read by immunoSEQ multiplex PCR, and TCRdb kept only the in-frame ones, dropping some. Here the sample spans 250,000 to 300,000 clones, roughly 90% being singletons. Source material: PBMCs. All receptors derive from a woman under 30 in good health and CMV-seronegative.

Only one count was recorded for this clone. V usage is TRBV28 and J usage is TRBJ1-6; 7 bases fit TRBD1. CDR1 is MDHEN and CDR2 is SYDVKM in the germline V gene. The J segment lost 14 bases and the V segment lost 7 bases, leaving 17 bases of the junction unmatched. CDR3 length: 15 residues. CDR3 sequence: CASTESGQVGSSLHF. As DNA, the CDR3 is TGTGCCAGCACTGAATCCGGACAGGTCGGATCGTCCCTCCACTTT. The full variable domain, with the rest looked up from reference TRBV28 and TRBJ1-6, is DVKVTQSSRYLVKRTGEKVFLECVQDMDHENMFWYRQDPGLGLRLIYFSYDVKMKEKGDIPEGYSVSREKKERFSLILESASTNQTSMYLCASTESGQVGSSLHFGNGTRLTVT.

The chain uses TRBV18 and TRBJ1-6; TRBD1 is a possible D gene (5 bases). This CDR3 is 17 amino acids long. Germline V gene data show CDR1 as KGHSH and CDR2 as LQKENI. Trimming cost V 4 bases and J 0 bases, with 13 bases left between them. CDR3 sequence (DNA): TGTGCCAGCTCACTTTTGGACAAACGCTCCTATAATTCACCCCTCCACTTT. Amino acids: CASSLLDKRSYNSPLHF.

This CDR3 reads CASSFGTAINEKLFF. The CDR3 DNA follows: TGCGCCAGCAGCTTTGGGACAGCGATTAATGAAAAACTGTTTTTT. The V call is TRBV5-1, the J call TRBJ1-4, with 7 bases that match TRBD1. The CDR3 totals 15 residues. The V gene's germline CDR1 is SGHRS and CDR2 YFSETQ. Unmatched junction bases numbered 5, after V lost 2 bases and J lost 4 bases.

The V call is TRBV7-6, the J call TRBJ1-5, with D hard to call. Germline loops: CDR1 SGHVS, CDR2 FNYEAQ. This CDR3 is 13 amino acids long. V was shortened by 5 bases and J by 3 bases, with 8 bases between the two germline ends. The CDR3 bases are TGTGCCAGCAGCAAAGACAACAATCAGCCCCAGCATTTT. It is translated as CASSKDNNQPQHF.

The chain uses TRBV13 and TRBJ2-7; 7 nucleotides align to TRBD1. The CDR3 consists of 14 residues. V trimming: 6 bases; J trimming: 2 bases; junction bases outside the gene matches: 7. CDR1 PRHDT and CDR2 FYEKMQ come from the germline V gene (reference sequence). The CDR3 sequence is CASSRQGDTYEQYF. The CDR3 DNA follows: TGTGCCAGCAGTCGACAGGGAGATACCTACGAGCAGTACTTC.

This sequence joins TRBV5-6 and TRBJ1-5; perhaps TRBD1 as D (5 bases). V was shortened by 2 bases and J by 3 bases, with 9 bases between the two germline ends. The germline V gene has CDR1 SGHDT and CDR2 YYEEEE. The length of the CDR3 is 14 residues. CDR3 bases: TGTGCCAGCAGCTTACGACAGCACAATCAGCCCCAGCATTTT. Residues: CASSLRQHNQPQHF.

With respect to this clone: Other DNA variants within this sample encode the same CDR3. The chain joins TRBV6-5 to TRBJ1-2; the D gene is possibly TRBD1 (6 bases). CDR3 length: 13 amino acids. V lost 6 bases and J 2 bases, leaving 10 bases between the germline ends. The germline gives CDR1 MNHEY, CDR2 SVGAGI. DNA of the CDR3: TGTGCCAGCAGCTGGACAGAAAACTATGGCTACACCTTC. Translating it yields CASSWTENYGYTF.

CDR3 sequence reads: CASSLGRPTLYGYTF. CDR3 coding DNA: TGTGCCAGCAGCTTGGGGAGGCCCACCCTCTATGGCTACACCTTC. The chain carries TRBV5-6 and TRBJ1-2, with no clear D. The CDR3 consists of 15 residues. The V and J ends lost 0 bases and 4 bases respectively, with 13 bases between them. The germline V gene encodes CDR1 SGHDT and CDR2 YYEEEE. The full variable domain, completed using reference TRBV5-6 and TRBJ1-2, is DAGVTQSPTHLIKTRGQQVTLRCSPKSGHDTVSWYQQALGQGPQFIFQYYEEEERQRGNFPDRFSGHQFPNYSSELNVNALLLGDSALYLCASSLGRPTLYGYTFGSGTRLTVV.

The gene calls are TRBV7-6 and TRBJ2-2; D uncertain. This CDR3 spans 14 amino acids. From germline, CDR1 is SGHVS and CDR2 FNYEAQ. V was trimmed by 2 bases and J by 3 bases, leaving 7 bases between them. CDR3 sequence reads: CASSLTSDTGELFF. CDR3 nucleotides: TGTGCCAGCAGCTTAACTTCCGACACCGGGGAGCTGTTTTTT.

V usage is TRBV6-1 and J usage is TRBJ1-5; 7 bases fit TRBD1. This CDR3 is built from 17 residues. V lost 2 bases and J lost 2; bases outside the gene matches: 9. CDR1 is MNHNS, CDR2 SASEGT, per germline. CDR3 protein: CASSERSGGRGNQPQHF. DNA for the CDR3: TGTGCCAGCAGTGAAAGGTCAGGGGGGCGCGGCAATCAGCCCCAGCATTTT.

Of note for this clone: The sample carries other DNA sequences with the same CDR3. V is TRBV9 and J is TRBJ2-3; D unresolved. CDR3 length equals 14 residues. Germline V gene sequence: CDR1 SGDLS, CDR2 YYNGEE. With 0 bases removed from V and 0 bases from J, the gap between germline ends came to 5 bases. The CDR3 sequence: CASSVGSSTDTQYF. For the CDR3, the DNA is TGTGCCAGCAGCGTAGGTTCGAGCACAGATACGCAGTATTTT. The entire variable domain, with the rest obtained from reference TRBV9 and TRBJ2-3, is as follows: DSGVTQTPKHLITATGQRVTLRCSPRSGDLSVYWYQQSLDQGLQFLIQYYNGEERAKGNILERFSAQQFPDLHSELNLSSLELGDSALYFCASSVGSSTDTQYFGPGTRLTVL.

This chain links TRBV14 with TRBJ2-3; the D is unclear. The CDR3 runs to 14 residues. Looked up from germline, CDR1 is SGHDN and CDR2 is FVKESK. Trimming stripped 0 bases from V and 1 base from J, with 5 bases between. CDR3 amino acids: CASSQDGRTDTQYF. As DNA, the CDR3 is TGTGCCAGCAGCCAAGATGGGCGCACAGATACGCAGTATTTT.

The J gene is TRBJ1-1, the V gene TRBV2, with no clear D. Deletions cut 6 bases from V and 2 bases from J, with 10 bases between. Germline values: CDR1 SNHLY, CDR2 FYNNEI. The CDR3 has 13 residues. The CDR3 loop reads CASRFTRNTEAFF. The CDR3 nucleotides are TGTGCCAGCAGGTTCACAAGAAACACTGAAGCTTTCTTT.

This rearrangement joins TRBV5-1 to TRBJ2-2; the D gene is possibly TRBD2 (5 bases). V was shortened by 3 bases and J by 1 base, with 10 bases between the two germline ends. CDR1 and CDR2 (germline): SGHRS, YFSETQ. The CDR3 has 15 amino acids. In DNA form, the CDR3 reads TGCGCCAGCAGCTCCCCCCGGGAGAACACCGGGGAGCTGTTTTTT. Translated, it gives CASSSPRENTGELFF.

The chain uses TRBV14 and TRBJ2-3, with 7 positions matching TRBD2. J gave up 4 bases and V 0 bases, and 4 bases lay outside the gene matches. Germline values: CDR1 SGHDN, CDR2 FVKESK. The CDR3 length is 15 residues. CDR3 amino acids: CASSQESGAADTQYF. CDR3 nucleotides: TGTGCCAGCAGCCAAGAAAGCGGGGCCGCAGATACGCAGTATTTT.

The V gene is TRBV19, the J gene TRBJ2-2; D perhaps matches TRBD1 (5 bases). Germline CDR1 LNHDA, CDR2 SQIVND (reference sequence). The V and J ends lost 3 bases and 2 bases respectively, with 7 bases between them. The CDR3 loop spans 14 amino acids. DNA of the CDR3: TGTGCCAGTAGTATGGACATCAACACCGGGGAGCTGTTTTTT. Its translation is CASSMDINTGELFF.

The chain couples TRBV9 to TRBJ2-4; 11 bases fit TRBD1. With V trimmed by 4 bases and J by 8 bases, 5 bases remained unmatched. CDR1 SGDLS and CDR2 YYNGEE come from the germline V gene. This CDR3 contains 14 residues. As DNA, the CDR3 is TGTGCCAGCAGCCCCCGGACAGGGGGCCACATTCAGTACTTC. Encoded protein: CASSPRTGGHIQYF.

The chain has TRBV9 and TRBJ1-5; D is possibly TRBD1 (5 bases). V was shortened by 0 bases and J by 6 bases, with 13 bases between the two germline ends. Germline loops: CDR1 SGDLS, CDR2 YYNGEE. This CDR3 is 15 amino acids long. The CDR3 is CASSVGGGTGQPQHF. CDR3 sequence (DNA): TGTGCCAGCAGCGTAGGCGGGGGGACCGGTCAGCCCCAGCATTTT.

This clone is a singleton in its sample. The chain links TRBV5-4 to TRBJ2-1; 11 bases are shared with TRBD2. Looked up from germline, CDR1 is SGHNT and CDR2 is YYREEE (reference sequence). This CDR3 has 15 amino acids. After removal of 4 bases from V and 5 bases from J, the junction contained 5 bases not matched to a gene. CDR3 sequence reads: CASSSSGGAHNEQFF. CDR3 DNA: TGTGCCAGCAGCAGTAGCGGGGGGGCCCACAATGAGCAGTTCTTC.

V gene TRBV19 combines with J gene TRBJ2-2, with TRBD2 as a possible D gene (5 bases). Trimming cost V 3 bases and J 7 bases, with 12 bases left between them. Germline V gene data show CDR1 as LNHDA and CDR2 as SQIVND (reference sequence). The CDR3 sequence is 14 residues long. For the CDR3, the DNA is TGTGCCAGTAGTATGGCAGCCGGAGGCGGGGAGCTGTTTTTT. Amino acid sequence: CASSMAAGGGELFF.

Here the CDR3 DNA reads TGTGCCAGCAGCGTAGGACAGGGAGGAGAGACCCAGTACTTC. This sequence encodes CASSVGQGGETQYF. V usage is TRBV9 and J usage is TRBJ2-5; possibly TRBD1 for D (7 bases). This CDR3 has 14 residues. Trimming removed 0 bases at V and 4 bases at J, with 10 bases between. Germline lookup yields CDR1 SGDLS and CDR2 YYNGEE.

The rearrangement links TRBV11-1 to TRBJ2-1, with TRBD2 matching 15 bases. The CDR3 has 15 residues. The ends lost 5 bases at V and 12 bases at J; junction bases unmatched: 8. Germline V gene sequence: CDR1 SGHAT, CDR2 FQDESV (reference sequence). CDR3: CASSAIGLAGGRQFF. In DNA, the CDR3 is TGTGCCAGCAGCGCGATTGGACTAGCGGGGGGGCGGCAGTTCTTC.